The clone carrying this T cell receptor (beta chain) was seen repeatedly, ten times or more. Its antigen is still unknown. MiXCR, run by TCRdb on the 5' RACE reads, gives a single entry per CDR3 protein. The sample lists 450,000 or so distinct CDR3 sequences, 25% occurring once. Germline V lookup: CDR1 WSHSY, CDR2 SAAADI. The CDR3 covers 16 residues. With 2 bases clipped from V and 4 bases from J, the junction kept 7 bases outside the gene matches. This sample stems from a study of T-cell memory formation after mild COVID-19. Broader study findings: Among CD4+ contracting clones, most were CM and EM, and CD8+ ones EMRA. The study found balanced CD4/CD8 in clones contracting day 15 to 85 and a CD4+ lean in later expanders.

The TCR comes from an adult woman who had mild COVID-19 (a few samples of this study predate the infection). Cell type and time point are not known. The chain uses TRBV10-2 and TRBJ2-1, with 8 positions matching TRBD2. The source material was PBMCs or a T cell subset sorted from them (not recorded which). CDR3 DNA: TGCGCCAGCAGTGAGGCGGGGCGGGGGGCTTACAATGAGCAGTTCTTC. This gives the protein CASSEAGRGAYNEQFF.